Presented here are 24 T cell receptor beta chains from one specimen sequenced in a study of blood T cell repertoires in COVID-19. TCRdb's copy holds only in-frame clones and misses some; the assay was immunoSEQ multiplex PCR. The data show approximately 250,000 clones, around four fifths seen once. What was sequenced was peripheral blood. The receptors were gathered from a man aged 60-69 years with acute or convalescent COVID-19.

This clone occurred once. This rearrangement joins TRBV15 to TRBJ2-1; TRBD2 aligns across 10 bases. This CDR3 contains 17 residues. Trimming cost V 2 bases and J 9 bases; bases outside gene matches: 13. Germline CDR1 and CDR2: LNHNV and YYDKDF (reference sequence). CDR3 coding DNA: TGTGCCACCAGCAGATCCAGCGGGAGGGTCCTCTCCCTTGAGCAGTTCTTC. Protein: CATSRSSGRVLSLEQFF.

This clone was counted a few times. The chain recombines TRBV7-3 with TRBJ1-5; possibly TRBD1 for D (6 bases). The V gene lost 4 bases and the J gene lost 2 bases, with 12 bases spanning the gap. The CDR3 loop spans 15 amino acids. The germline CDR1 and CDR2 sequences are SGHTA and FQGTGA. Here the CDR3 reads CASSSTPGGNQPQHF. The CDR3 DNA is TGTGCCAGCAGCTCCACCCCAGGGGGCAATCAGCCCCAGCATTTT. The full variable domain, its missing parts supplied by reference TRBV7-3 and TRBJ1-5, is GAGVSQTPSNKVTEKGKYVELRCDPISGHTALYWYRQSLGQGPEFLIYFQGTGAADDSGLPNDRFFAVRPEGSVSTLKIQRTERGDSAVYLCASSSTPGGNQPQHFGDGTRLSIL.

As concerns this clone: As the CDR3 is not closed by the conserved phenylalanine or tryptophan, this likely results from a read error. Because the CDR3's place on the DNA is in doubt, the DNA is left out and the CDR3 is given as listed by TCRdb. The gene calls are TRBV11-2 and TRBJ2-7; TRBD2 is taken as the D call from the table, unchecked against the DNA. The CDR3 spans 12 residues, counting both ends. CDR1 and CDR2 (germline): SGHAT, FQNNGV. The chain's CDR3 is CASSGGEAGASL.

The chain carries TRBV6-5 and TRBJ2-1, with 7 bases aligning to TRBD1. This CDR3 is built from 13 residues. Germline values: CDR1 MNHEY, CDR2 SVGAGI. V gave up 6 bases and J gave up 7 bases; unmatched junction bases: 6. The CDR3 sequence is CASSRQGGNEQFF. The CDR3 region has the DNA TGTGCCAGCAGCCGACAGGGCGGGAATGAGCAGTTCTTC.

The CDR3 is CASSQGGTSGYEQYF. In nucleotides, the CDR3 is TGTGCCAGCAGCCAAGGTGGGACTAGCGGCTACGAGCAGTACTTC. The chain joins TRBV4-2 to TRBJ2-7, with 11 bases matching TRBD2. The germline V gene has CDR1 LGHNA and CDR2 YNFKEQ. V was clipped by 1 base and J by 3 bases; unmatched bases: 2. CDR3 length equals 15 residues.

This chain joins TRBV28 and TRBJ2-7; D may be TRBD1 (6 bases). The V end lost 3 bases, the J end lost 3 bases, and 18 bases lay between the germline ends. The CDR3 has 16 amino acids. In germline, CDR1 is MDHEN, CDR2 SYDVKM. The CDR3 spells CASSFKIFGGRYEQYF. Written as DNA, the CDR3 is TGTGCCAGCAGTTTTAAGATTTTTGGGGGCCGCTACGAGCAGTACTTC.

This clone came up once. This chain joins TRBV28 and TRBJ1-5; 8 bases match TRBD1. Germline V lookup: CDR1 MDHEN, CDR2 SYDVKM. The CDR3 is 12 amino acids. Losses at the gene ends were 4 bases for V and 12 bases for J; bases not matched to a gene: 5. This CDR3 reads CASSSGQGLQHF. The CDR3 region has the DNA TGTGCCAGCAGTTCCGGACAGGGCCTCCAGCATTTT.

The chain has TRBV7-9 and TRBJ1-2, with a possible D match to TRBD1 (6 bases). Germline-derived CDR1 and CDR2 are SEHNR and FQNEAQ (reference sequence). There are 14 residues in the CDR3. V shed 1 base and J shed 8 bases, with 14 bases lying between them. The CDR3 region has the DNA TGTGCCAGCAGCTTAGTAGGGGGAGCCTTGGGCTACACCTTC. This encodes CASSLVGGALGYTF.

The V gene is TRBV7-2, the J gene TRBJ2-7; weak D call: TRBD1 (6 bases). V gave up 4 bases and J gave up 4 bases, with 26 bases separating them. The CDR3 is made up of 18 amino acids. Germline V lookup: CDR1 SGHTA, CDR2 FQGNSA. In DNA, the CDR3 is TGTGCCAGCAGCTCCCCATTACGACAGGCCCCGTGGGTATACGAGCAGTACTTC. Protein sequence: CASSSPLRQAPWVYEQYF.

V and J are TRBV19 and TRBJ2-2, with TRBD2 matching over 8 bases. Losses at the gene ends were 3 bases for V and 6 bases for J; bases not matched to a gene: 12. Per the germline V gene, CDR1 is LNHDA and CDR2 is SQIVND (reference sequence). The CDR3 consists of 17 residues. In nucleotides, the CDR3 is TGTGCCAGTAGTATTCTGCCGTACGGGGGGGCCCCCGGGGAGCTGTTTTTT. It codes for CASSILPYGGAPGELFF.

The chain links TRBV6-4 to TRBJ2-7; D ambiguous. Per the germline V gene, CDR1 is MRHNA and CDR2 is SNTAGT. Trimming stripped 0 bases from V and 3 bases from J, with 18 bases between. The CDR3 spans 17 residues. The CDR3 region is CASSDSATPLYYYEQYF. CDR3 bases: TGTGCCAGCAGTGACTCCGCTACCCCTCTTTATTACTACGAGCAGTACTTC.

V is TRBV2 and J is TRBJ1-6, with D perhaps TRBD1 (5 bases). The CDR3 contains 13 residues. Trimming removed 6 bases at V and 6 bases at J, with 9 bases between. Per germline, CDR1 SNHLY and CDR2 FYNNEI. The CDR3 DNA sequence: TGTGCCAGCAGCCGACAGCTTAATTCACCCCTCCACTTT. Its protein is CASSRQLNSPLHF.

The CDR3 sequence is CASRDRSFTEAFF. The CDR3 nucleotides read TGTGCCAGCAGGGACAGGTCTTTCACTGAAGCTTTCTTT. The chain is built from TRBV6-5 and TRBJ1-1, with TRBD1 identical over 7 bases. This CDR3 comprises 13 residues. The germline CDR1 and CDR2 sequences are MNHEY and SVGAGI. V dropped 6 bases and J dropped 4; count of bases not matched to a gene: 5.

The V and J genes are TRBV6-2 or TRBV6-3 and TRBJ2-1; 8 bases map to TRBD2. Germline V gene sequence: CDR1 MNHEY, CDR2 SVGEGT. Unmatched junction bases numbered 9, after V lost 2 bases and J lost 0 bases. There are 18 residues in the CDR3. CDR3 nucleotides: TGTGCCAGCAGTTACCCGCGTCTAAGCGGGAGCTCCTACAATGAGCAGTTCTTC. It yields the protein CASSYPRLSGSSYNEQFF.

The V call is TRBV4-2, the J call TRBJ1-5; 7 bases fit TRBD1. V trimming: 1 base; J trimming: 6 bases; junction bases outside the gene matches: 3. The CDR3 contains 14 residues. Germline values: CDR1 LGHNA, CDR2 YNFKEQ. The CDR3 DNA reads as TGTGCCAGCAGCCAAGGGCAGGGGGGTCAGCCCCAGCATTTT. Its protein is CASSQGQGGQPQHF.

This chain joins TRBV19 and TRBJ2-1, with 12 bases fitting TRBD2. The CDR3 has 17 residues. V was clipped by 6 bases and J by 0 bases; unmatched bases: 6. Germline V gene data show CDR1 as LNHDA and CDR2 as SQIVND (reference sequence). DNA for the CDR3: TGTGCCAGTAGCCAACTAGCGGGAGGAAACTCCTACAATGAGCAGTTCTTC. Protein product: CASSQLAGGNSYNEQFF.

The V call is TRBV27, the J call TRBJ2-7; a possible D gene is TRBD2 (6 bases). Germline values: CDR1 MNHEY, CDR2 SMNVEV (reference sequence). V was shortened by 3 bases and J by 3 bases, with 15 bases between the two germline ends. The CDR3 spans 15 residues. The CDR3 coding sequence is TGTGCCAGCAGTTTGTTTCCGGGGGAGTACTACGAGCAGTACTTC. The encoded protein is CASSLFPGEYYEQYF.

This chain connects TRBV5-4 to TRBJ2-7; the match to TRBD2 covers 8 bases. CDR1 and CDR2 (germline): SGHNT, YYREEE (reference sequence). The CDR3 is 15 residues long. With 0 bases clipped from V and 2 bases from J, the junction kept 4 bases outside the gene matches. CDR3 nucleotides: TGTGCCAGCAGCTTGGACCCCGGGGGGGCCTACGAGCAGTACTTC. Protein sequence: CASSLDPGGAYEQYF.

CDR3 protein: CAGTGGRNEQFF. DNA for the CDR3: TGTGCCGGGACAGGGGGACGGAATGAGCAGTTCTTC. The rearrangement links TRBV30 to TRBJ2-1; TRBD1 agrees at 11 bases. The CDR3 is 12 amino acids. Germline CDR1 GTSNPN, CDR2 SVGIG (reference sequence). Germline trimming cut 8 bases from V and 7 bases from J; bases unmatched to any gene: 4.

V gene TRBV15 combines with J gene TRBJ1-1; TRBD1 agrees at 9 bases. This CDR3 is built from 16 residues. Germline CDR1 reads LNHNV; CDR2 reads YYDKDF (reference sequence). V shed 2 bases and J 9 bases; nucleotides not matched to a gene: 13. The CDR3 DNA reads TGTGCCACCAGCAGACGCACAGGGGGCGATTATTCTAAAGCTTTCTTT. Its protein is CATSRRTGGDYSKAFF.

This sequence joins TRBV6-5 and TRBJ1-1, with a tentative D call TRBD1 (5 bases). V was shortened by 8 bases and J by 1 base, with 11 bases between the two germline ends. The CDR3 sequence is 13 residues long. The germline V gene has CDR1 MNHEY and CDR2 SVGAGI. The CDR3 spells CASLARGNTEAFF. The CDR3 DNA sequence: TGTGCCAGCTTGGCAAGGGGGAACACTGAAGCTTTCTTT.

The chain carries TRBV7-9 and TRBJ2-7; D remains unclear. CDR3 length equals 11 residues. CDR1 is SEHNR, CDR2 FQNEAQ, per germline (reference sequence). Between the trimmed V and J ends, which lost 3 bases and 4 bases, there was a span of 4 bases. The CDR3 loop is CASSLQYEQYF. The CDR3 DNA sequence: TGTGCCAGCAGCTTGCAGTACGAGCAGTACTTC.

The rearrangement uses TRBV10-2 and TRBJ2-7; 8 nucleotides agree with TRBD1. The V gene's germline CDR1 is WSHSY and CDR2 SAAADI. This CDR3 has 13 residues. With 5 bases clipped from V and 3 bases from J, the junction kept 3 bases outside the gene matches. CDR3 sequence reads: CASSKGQVYEQYF. DNA for the CDR3: TGCGCCAGCAGTAAGGGACAGGTCTACGAGCAGTACTTC.

The chain combines TRBV10-2 with TRBJ1-5, with D unresolved. The CDR3 sequence is 13 residues long. V lost 1 base, J lost 4 bases, and 5 bases lay in between. Germline V lookup: CDR1 WSHSY, CDR2 SAAADI. CDR3 sequence: CASSEFENQPQHF. CDR3 coding DNA: TGCGCCAGCAGTGAGTTTGAGAATCAGCCCCAGCATTTT.